These 3 T cell receptor beta chains originate from one sample sequenced in a study of CD8 T cells in Susac syndrome. With random hexamers, 0.5 to 1 ug RNA was reverse transcribed. TCRdb fed the immunoSEQ multiplex PCR reads into MiXCR, producing one record per CDR3 protein. The sample carries 80,000 or so distinct CDR3 sequences, approximately 96% recorded once. The source material was CD8+ T cells from PBMCs. The origin of the receptors is a human donor with Susac syndrome.

The rearrangement uses TRBV30 and TRBJ2-1, with TRBD1 matching 8 bases. Germline V lookup: CDR1 GTSNPN, CDR2 SVGIG (reference sequence). This CDR3 region has 14 residues. Losses at the gene ends were 2 bases for V and 5 bases for J; bases not matched to a gene: 5. CDR3 in DNA: TGTGCCTGGAGTTCCGGGACAGGAAACAATGAGCAGTTCTTC. Its protein product is CAWSSGTGNNEQFF.

The chain carries TRBV15 and TRBJ1-2; D uncertain. Per germline, CDR1 LNHNV and CDR2 YYDKDF (reference sequence). The CDR3 has 18 residues. With 0 bases removed from V and 4 bases from J, the gap between germline ends came to 21 bases. CDR3 sequence (DNA): TGTGCCACCAGCAGAGAAACGGCGGCGGAATCCTGGGGCTATGGCTACACCTTC. Protein sequence: CATSRETAAESWGYGYTF.

The V gene is TRBV14, the J gene TRBJ1-2, with D perhaps TRBD1 (5 bases). Deletions cut 0 bases from V and 4 bases from J, with 15 bases between. CDR1 and CDR2 from the germline V gene are SGHDN and FVKESK. The CDR3 is 16 amino acids. The CDR3 region is CASSQDQADGAYGYTF. The CDR3 nucleotides read TGTGCCAGCAGCCAAGATCAGGCCGATGGGGCCTATGGCTACACCTTC. Full variable domain (rest looked up from reference TRBV14 and TRBJ1-2): EAGVTQFPSHSVIEKGQTVTLRCDPISGHDNLYWYRRVMGKEIKFLLHFVKESKQDESGMPNNRFLAERTGGTYSTLKVQPAELEDSGVYFCASSQDQADGAYGYTFGSGTRLTVV.